A selection of T cell receptor beta chains follows, all from one sample in a study of cytomegalovirus exposure and HLA in healthy donors. Only in-frame clones appear in the TCRdb table, and some are missing; sequencing was by immunoSEQ multiplex PCR. This table holds about 130,000 clones, roughly nine tenths found once. Specimen: PBMCs. The source is a young man in good health and CMV-seronegative. Both conserved end residues are trimmed from each CDR3. Not every row has a clone size; where given, it reads once, few, many or a size class.

TRBJ2-7	TRBV10-3	NA	AISTGQGFYEQY
TRBJ2-3	TRBV12-5	NA	ASGALGVAGADTQY
TRBJ1-2	TRBV19	few	ASSLRQGDGYT
TRBJ2-7	TRBV6-5	once	ASSSPGTASYEQY
TRBJ2-2	TRBV5-5	NA	ASLRQGNTGELF
TRBJ1-2	TRBV2	NA	ASNAGPMGYGYT
TRBJ2-1	TRBV11-3	NA	ASSLFGTGDNEQF
TRBJ1-1	TRBV9	NA	ASSETGFGEAF
TRBJ1-3	TRBV7-9	once	ASSYAPGQIGTIY
TRBJ1-5	TRBV28	NA	ASSFGDRGYQPQH
TRBJ1-4	TRBV5-1	NA	ASSRDRGYNEKLF
TRBJ2-3	TRBV10-3	once	AISELAGGVSTDTQY
TRBJ2-1	TRBV25-1	NA	ASSEQGLAYNEQF
TRBJ2-1	TRBV13	NA	ASGKRGIGNEQF
TRBJ2-5	TRBV5-6	NA	ASSTWTTWETQY
TRBJ1-2	TRBV5-1	NA	ASSLIVPGGDNYGYT
TRBJ2-7	TRBV7-8	NA	ASSNTRDYDYEQY
TRBJ2-7	TRBV7-2	few	ASSSRYEQY
TRBJ2-1	TRBV28	NA	ASSLVLAEENEQF
TRBJ1-3	TRBV4-3	NA	ASSQDAGWLSGNTIY
TRBJ1-2	TRBV6-5	NA	ASSWGGAYGYT
TRBJ2-7	TRBV6-5	once	ASSYTGAELYEQY
TRBJ2-6	TRBV6-6	NA	ASSPGGGPGANVLT
TRBJ2-7	TRBV28	few	ASKDTYYEQY
TRBJ2-7	TRBV7-2	NA	ASSSVTGAYEQY
TRBJ2-1	TRBV7-3	NA	ASSSGGHNEQF
TRBJ1-1	TRBV6-1	NA	ASSFRVTEAF
TRBJ1-5	TRBV7-9	NA	ASSGEGYSNQPQH
TRBJ1-1	TRBV29-1	NA	SVPLGSDLNTEAF
TRBJ1-2	TRBV5-4	NA	ASSSPAALNYGYT
TRBJ2-7	TRBV19	NA	ASSMDRGTYEQY
TRBJ2-5	TRBV5-1	NA	ASSPSVVKETQY
TRBJ1-6	TRBV11-2	NA	ASSPWTGYNSPLH
TRBJ1-6	TRBV6-1	NA	ASSDVGGNSPLH
TRBJ1-2	TRBV19	NA	ASTLREGQGYGYT
TRBJ2-7	TRBV25-1	NA	ASSIYYERY
TRBJ2-5	TRBV29-1	NA	SVVRTGGKETQY
TRBJ2-2	TRBV4-1	few	ASSQAGITTGELF
TRBJ2-7	TRBV19	NA	ASSTTGGSSFEQY
TRBJ1-4	TRBV4-3	NA	ASSLSDGLLVAGGEKLF
TRBJ2-3	TRBV11-2	NA	ASSSWGGGATDTQY
TRBJ2-7	TRBV6-1	NA	ASSELTARPSYEQY
TRBJ2-3	TRBV29-1	NA	STKTDTQY
TRBJ2-2	TRBV18	once	ASSPIDSSNTGELF
TRBJ2-1	TRBV27	NA	ASSPQGYYNEQF
TRBJ1-1	TRBV11-1	NA	ASSPWTGSMNTEAF
TRBJ1-2	TRBV6-5	NA	ASSYSGALYGYT
TRBJ2-7	TRBV4-1	once	ASSQEPREGEQY